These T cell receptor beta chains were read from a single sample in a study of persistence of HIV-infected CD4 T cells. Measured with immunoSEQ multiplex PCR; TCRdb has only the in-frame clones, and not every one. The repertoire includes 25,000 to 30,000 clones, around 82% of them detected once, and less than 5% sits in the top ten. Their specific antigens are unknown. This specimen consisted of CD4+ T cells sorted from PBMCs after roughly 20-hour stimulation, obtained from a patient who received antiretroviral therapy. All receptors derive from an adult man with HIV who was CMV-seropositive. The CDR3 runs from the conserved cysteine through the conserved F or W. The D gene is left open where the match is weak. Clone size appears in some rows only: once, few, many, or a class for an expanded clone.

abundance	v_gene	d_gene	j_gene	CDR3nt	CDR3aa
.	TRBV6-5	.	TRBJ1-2	TGTGCCAGCCAATGGCAGATCTATGGCTACACCTTC	CASQWQIYGYTF
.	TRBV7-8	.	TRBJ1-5	TGTGCCAGCAGCTTACAAGGTCACGGTAGCAATCAGCCCCAGCATTTT	CASSLQGHGSNQPQHF
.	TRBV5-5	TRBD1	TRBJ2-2	TGTGCCAGCAGCTTGGATATTTACAGGGGCCACACCGGGGAGCTGTTTTTT	CASSLDIYRGHTGELFF
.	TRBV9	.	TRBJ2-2	TGTGCCAGCAGCGTTGGGCTACGGGGCACCGGGGAGCTGTTTTTT	CASSVGLRGTGELFF
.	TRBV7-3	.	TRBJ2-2	TGTGCCAGCAGCTTAGGTGTGGTAGGAGACGCTCCCGGGGAGCTGTTTTTT	CASSLGVVGDAPGELFF
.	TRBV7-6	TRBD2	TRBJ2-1	TGTGCCAGCAGCCTCCCCAGACTAGCGGGGGGCCTACGCTCCTACAATGAGCAGTTCTTC	CASSLPRLAGGLRSYNEQFF
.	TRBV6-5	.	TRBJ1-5	TGTGCCAGCAGACAACACTCCGGGACCCCCCAGCATTTT	CASRQHSGTPQHF
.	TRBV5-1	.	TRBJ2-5	TGCGCCAGCAGCGTGGGGGTTGGGGAGACCCAGTACTTC	CASSVGVGETQYF
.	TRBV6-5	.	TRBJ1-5	TGTGCCAGCAGACCCGACAGGAATCAGCCCCAGCATTTT	CASRPDRNQPQHF
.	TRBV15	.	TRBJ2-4	TGTGCCACCAGCAGAGACAGGGCTGGAGACTTAAGTCCCAAAAACATTCAGTACTTC	CATSRDRAGDLSPKNIQYF
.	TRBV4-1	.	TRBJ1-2	TGCGCCAGCAGCCGGGGTCGAGGCTACACCTTC	CASSRGRGYTF
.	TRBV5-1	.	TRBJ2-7	TGCGCCAGCAGCTTGGCTAATAAAGCCTACGAGCAGTACTTC	CASSLANKAYEQYF
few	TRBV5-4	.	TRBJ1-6	TGTGCCAGCAAGGCTGAGGAATTTTCACCCCTCCACTTT	CASKAEEFSPLHF